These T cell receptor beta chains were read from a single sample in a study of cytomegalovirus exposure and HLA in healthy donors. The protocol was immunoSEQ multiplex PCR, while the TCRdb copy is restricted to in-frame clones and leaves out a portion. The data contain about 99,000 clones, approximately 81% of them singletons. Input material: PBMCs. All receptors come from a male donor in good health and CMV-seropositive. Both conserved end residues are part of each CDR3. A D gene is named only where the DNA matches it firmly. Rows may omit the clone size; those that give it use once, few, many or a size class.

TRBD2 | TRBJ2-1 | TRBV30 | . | TGTGCCTGGAGTGTACCGGGGGGGCGATACAATGAGCAGTTCTTC | CAWSVPGGRYNEQFF
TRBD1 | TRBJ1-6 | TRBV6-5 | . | TGTGCCAGCAGTTATCGGGGGACAGGGCCGTGGGCACCCCTCCACTTT | CASSYRGTGPWAPLHF
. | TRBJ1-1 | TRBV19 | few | TGTGCCACCGGCCAGGGGACCACTGAAGCTTTCTTT | CATGQGTTEAFF
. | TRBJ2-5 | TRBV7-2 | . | TGTGCCAGCAGCCGCGGGACGCATCAAGAGACCCAGTACTTC | CASSRGTHQETQYF
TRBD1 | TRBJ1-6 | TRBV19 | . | TGTGCCAGTAGTATCGGACAGGCCATTAATTCACCCCTCCACTTT | CASSIGQAINSPLHF
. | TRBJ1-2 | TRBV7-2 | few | TGTGCCAGCAGCTTGGGCCGGGGGGTCGGCTACACCTTC | CASSLGRGVGYTF
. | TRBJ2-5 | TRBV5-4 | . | TGTGCCAGCAGCCCCCAGGGGCAAGAGACCCAGTACTTC | CASSPQGQETQYF
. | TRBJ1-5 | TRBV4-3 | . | TGCGCCAGCAGCCAAGAGTCCTCAGGGGTTCAGCCCCAGCATTTT | CASSQESSGVQPQHF
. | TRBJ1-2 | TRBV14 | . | TGTGCCAGCAGCCAAGGTCGGGGTTCAGCTAACTATGGCTACACCTTC | CASSQGRGSANYGYTF
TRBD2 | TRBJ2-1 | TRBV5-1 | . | TGCGCCAGCAGCTTGCCGGGGGGAACCGGGAATGAGCAGTTCTTC | CASSLPGGTGNEQFF